This TCR beta chain comes out of a study of CD8 T cells in Susac syndrome. In the study overall: Patients with Susac syndrome were therapy-naive, treated with corticosteroids, or treated with intravenous immunoglobulin alone when blood was collected.

Germline CDR1 MGHRA, CDR2 YSYEKL. The V end lost 4 bases, the J end lost 4 bases, and 7 bases lay between the germline ends. The CDR3 spans 13 residues. Patients with Susac syndrome met the recently defined diagnostic criteria for definite or probable disease. cDNA came from approximately 0.5 to 1 ug RNA primed by random hexamers. TCRdb re-called the immunoSEQ multiplex PCR reads with MiXCR, one entry per CDR3 protein. The data show tens of thousands of distinct CDR3 sequences, over 90% seen once. The chain couples TRBV4-1 to TRBJ2-2; maybe TRBD2 (6 bases). The sequenced sample consisted of CD8+ T cells from PBMCs. This TCR derives from a human donor with Susac syndrome. The CDR3 coding sequence is TGCGCCAGCAGCCCGGAGGGCACCGGGGAGCTGTTTTTT. It specifies CASSPEGTGELFF.